This entry describes one TCR beta chain. Its antigen is unidentified. This entry is derived from a study of cytomegalovirus exposure and HLA in healthy donors. Vbeta (60) and Jbeta (13) primers were used in the PCR. The assay was immunoSEQ multiplex PCR, and TCRdb's table has in-frame clones only and misses some. Here the sample spans roughly 100,000 clones, around 80% being singletons. Overall study findings and caveats: Presence/absence analyses assumed roughly uniform sequencing depth across donors, which may not hold. Several V segments, TRBV6-2 and TRBV6-3 among them, could not be told apart and were dropped. In all likelihood, a cluster of highly shared sequence variants was a sequencing artifact.

Germline V gene data show CDR1 as SGHDN and CDR2 as FVKESK. The CDR3 sequence is 14 residues long. V lost 1 base and J 7 bases, leaving 14 bases between the germline ends. The TCR was taken from a man younger than 30 in good health and CMV-seronegative. The rearrangement joins TRBV14 to TRBJ2-7; TRBD1 might be the D (6 bases). What was sequenced was PBMCs. The CDR3 region is CASSQAGALGEQYF. As DNA, the CDR3 is TGTGCCAGCAGCCAAGCAGGGGCCCTGGGGGAGCAGTACTTC.